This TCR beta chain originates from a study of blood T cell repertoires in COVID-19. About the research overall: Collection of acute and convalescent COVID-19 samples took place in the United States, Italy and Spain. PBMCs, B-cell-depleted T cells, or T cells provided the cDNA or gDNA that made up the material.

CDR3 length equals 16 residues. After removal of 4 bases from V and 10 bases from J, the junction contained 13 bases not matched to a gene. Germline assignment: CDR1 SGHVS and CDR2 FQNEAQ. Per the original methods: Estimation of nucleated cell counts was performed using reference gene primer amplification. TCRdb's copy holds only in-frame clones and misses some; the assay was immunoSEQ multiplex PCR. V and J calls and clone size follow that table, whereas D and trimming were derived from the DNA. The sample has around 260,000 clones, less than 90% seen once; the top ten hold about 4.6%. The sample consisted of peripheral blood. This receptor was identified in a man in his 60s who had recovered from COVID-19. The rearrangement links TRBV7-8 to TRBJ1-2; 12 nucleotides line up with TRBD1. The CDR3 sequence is CASSSWSGTGGFPYTF. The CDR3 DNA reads TGTGCCAGCAGCTCCTGGTCGGGGACAGGGGGCTTCCCCTACACCTTC.